Below, 22 T cell receptor beta chains from the same sample are listed, as sequenced in a study of CD8+CD57+ T cells in acquired aplastic anemia. For CDR3 and TCR beta VDJ profiling, genomic DNA was the template used. TCRdb redid the calling of the reads with MiXCR, one entry per CDR3 protein. In the table there are about 270,000 distinct CDR3 sequences, 50% to 70% of which are singletons. The sequencing sample was made of sorted CD4+, CD8+, or CD8+CD57+ T cells (not recorded which) from PBMCs. The receptors come from a human donor with severe aplastic anemia or a healthy control (not recorded which).

This clonotype has at least ten counts. A junction end diverges from the germline sequence, so it may reflect a read error. This chain joins TRBV25-1 and TRBJ2-1, with TRBD2 as a possible D gene (5 bases). The germline V gene has CDR1 MGHDK and CDR2 SYGVNS. CDR3 size: 14 residues. DNA of the CDR3: TGTGCCTGCAGTGAACCCGCCCGGGGCAATGAGCAGTTCTTC. Translated: CACSEPARGNEQFF.

V gene TRBV2 combines with J gene TRBJ1-2; 7 nucleotides match TRBD1. Losses at the gene ends were 1 base for V and 13 bases for J; bases not matched to a gene: 6. This CDR3 comprises 12 residues. CDR1 and CDR2 (germline): SNHLY, FYNNEI. The CDR3 loop reads CASSEDQGEGTF. CDR3 DNA sequence: TGTGCCAGCAGTGAAGACCAGGGGGAAGGCACCTTC.

The chain couples TRBV6-5 to TRBJ2-1, with a weak D call TRBD1 (5 bases). CDR3 length: 12 amino acids. V lost 2 bases and J lost 13, with 12 bases in between. Germline-derived CDR1 and CDR2 are MNHEY and SVGAGI. The CDR3 sequence: CASSYRDSDQFF. The CDR3 nucleotides are TGTGCCAGCAGTTACCGCGACAGTGATCAGTTCTTC.

The rearrangement uses TRBV7-2 and TRBJ2-1; the D call may be TRBD1 or TRBD2 (6 bases each). The V gene lost 6 bases and the J gene lost 10 bases, with 13 bases spanning the gap. Per the germline V gene, CDR1 is SGHTA and CDR2 is FQGNSA. This CDR3 is built from 12 residues. CDR3 loop: CASSSRGHEQFF. The DNA for the CDR3 is TGTGCCAGCAGTTCCCGGGGGCACGAGCAGTTCTTC.

Comments on this clonotype: This may arise from a read error, as a much more abundant clone is one base away. The rearrangement links TRBV20-1 to TRBJ2-2, with 10 bases fitting TRBD2. This CDR3 is built from 16 residues. V shed 7 bases, J shed 6 bases, and the junction held 14 bases outside the gene matches. CDR1 and CDR2 (germline): DFQATT, SNEGSKA (reference sequence). The CDR3 protein is CSVPGGSGGGAGELFF. In DNA, the CDR3 is TGCAGTGTCCCCGGAGGAAGCGGGGGGGGAGCCGGGGAGCTGTTTTTT.

This clonotype appeared a few times. The chain links TRBV30 to TRBJ2-3, with D unresolved. The CDR3 runs to 15 residues. Germline CDR1 and CDR2: GTSNPN and SVGIG (reference sequence). V dropped 6 bases and J dropped 1 base, with 17 bases sitting between them. The CDR3, as DNA: TGTGCCTGTGGGCCCGTCCTGCACCGCACAGATACGCAGTATTTT. Protein sequence: CACGPVLHRTDTQYF.

Details on this clonotype: A read error may produce the germline difference seen at one junction end. The chain recombines TRBV7-9 with TRBJ2-7; D is possibly TRBD2 (7 bases). Germline V CDR1 and CDR2: SEHNR, FQNEAQ (reference sequence). The CDR3 runs 16 residues. The CDR3 sequence is CAGSSQRGGPSYEQYF. CDR3 DNA sequence: TGTGCCGGCAGCTCACAGAGGGGGGGCCCCTCCTACGAGCAGTACTTC.

This clonotype was seen repeatedly, ten times or more. The rearrangement joins TRBV7-3 to TRBJ2-5, with a tentative D call TRBD1 (5 bases). V lost 8 bases and J 2 bases, leaving 12 bases between the germline ends. This CDR3 contains 13 residues. Germline V gives CDR1 SGHTA, CDR2 FQGTGA. The CDR3 coding sequence is TGTGCCAGCTCGACAGAAATGCAAGAGACCCAGTACTTC. Protein: CASSTEMQETQYF. The variable domain in full, with the rest retrieved from reference TRBV7-3 and TRBJ2-5, is GAGVSQTPSNKVTEKGKYVELRCDPISGHTALYWYRQSLGQGPEFLIYFQGTGAADDSGLPNDRFFAVRPEGSVSTLKIQRTERGDSAVYLCASSTEMQETQYFGPGTRLLVL.

The chain recombines TRBV19 with TRBJ2-7, with TRBD1 identical over 10 bases. Germline V lookup: CDR1 LNHDA, CDR2 SQIVND (reference sequence). CDR3 length equals 15 residues. J lost 5 bases, V lost 4 bases, and 8 bases had no gene match. The CDR3 is CASSTGTGVTHEQYF. The CDR3 DNA reads as TGTGCCAGTAGTACGGGGACAGGGGTAACCCACGAGCAGTACTTC. Together with reference TRBV19 and TRBJ2-7, the CDR3 gives the full variable domain: DGGITQSPKYLFRKEGQNVTLSCEQNLNHDAMYWYRQDPGQGLRLIYYSQIVNDFQKGDIAEGYSVSREKKESFPLTVTSAQKNPTAFYLCASSTGTGVTHEQYFGPGTRLTVT.

V and J are TRBV4-1 and TRBJ2-7; 9 positions agree with TRBD1. Germline CDR1 reads MGHRA; CDR2 reads YSYEKL. With 2 bases clipped from V and 1 base from J, the junction kept 3 bases outside the gene matches. This CDR3 is 15 amino acids long. CDR3 coding DNA: TGCGCCAGCAGCCAACCCGGGACAGGGTCCTACGAGCAGTACTTC. Amino acid sequence: CASSQPGTGSYEQYF.

The chain carries TRBV20-1 and TRBJ2-2, with D possibly matching TRBD2 (5 bases). Looked up from germline, CDR1 is DFQATT and CDR2 is SNEGSKA (reference sequence). This CDR3 comprises 11 residues. Trimming stripped 5 bases from V and 8 bases from J, with 9 bases between. CDR3 DNA: TGCAGTGCTGTCCGGGAAGGGGAGCTGTTTTTT. It codes for CSAVREGELFF.

This clonotype was found many times. For the CDR3, the DNA is TGTGCCAGTAGACATACCGGGACTAGCGGGGGGGACGGCACAGATACGCAGTATTTT. Translation: CASRHTGTSGGDGTDTQYF. The chain links TRBV19 to TRBJ2-3; 16 bases map to TRBD2. After removal of 6 bases from V and 1 base from J, the junction contained 10 bases not matched to a gene. The CDR3 extends over 19 amino acids. Germline V gives CDR1 LNHDA, CDR2 SQIVND (reference sequence). Full variable domain (outside the CDR3, taken from reference TRBV19 and TRBJ2-3): DGGITQSPKYLFRKEGQNVTLSCEQNLNHDAMYWYRQDPGQGLRLIYYSQIVNDFQKGDIAEGYSVSREKKESFPLTVTSAQKNPTAFYLCASRHTGTSGGDGTDTQYFGPGTRLTVL.

This clonotype was seen a single time. This sequence joins TRBV9 and TRBJ1-6; 7 bases match TRBD1. Trimming at V came to 4 bases and at J to 7 bases, leaving 11 bases not matched to a gene. This CDR3 contains 16 residues. CDR1 is SGDLS and CDR2 is YYNGEE in the germline V gene. The CDR3 loop is CASSQGGQAINSPLHF. DNA for the CDR3: TGTGCCAGCAGCCAAGGTGGACAGGCCATCAATTCACCCCTCCACTTT.

This clonotype was detected only a few times. The junction departs from germline at one end; a sequencing error may be responsible. The chain carries TRBV10-1 and TRBJ2-5, with a tentative D call TRBD2 (5 bases). The CDR3 spans 12 residues. Germline V CDR1 and CDR2: WNHNN, SYGVQD (reference sequence). CDR3 amino acids: CAISEGEETQYF. As DNA, the CDR3 is TGTGCCATCAGTGAGGGTGAAGAGACCCAGTACTTC.

The V call is TRBV20-1, the J call TRBJ2-7; TRBD2 agrees at 8 bases. Germline CDR1 reads DFQATT; CDR2 reads SNEGSKA (reference sequence). This CDR3 comprises 14 residues. The junction had 14 bases not matched to a gene; V was cut back by 1 base and J by 12 bases. CDR3 bases: TGCAGTGCTAGAGGGAAGATCGCGGGGGGTCCGCGGTACTTC. Protein: CSARGKIAGGPRYF.

This clonotype was recorded at least ten times. The chain is built from TRBV9 and TRBJ2-1, with a possible D match to TRBD1 (6 bases). Germline assignment: CDR1 SGDLS and CDR2 YYNGEE. CDR3 length equals 13 residues. V lost 2 bases to trimming and J lost 15 bases, with 18 bases between them. The CDR3 region is CASSVGGFGSLFF. CDR3 in DNA: TGTGCCAGCAGCGTTGGGGGCTTTGGATCTCTGTTCTTC.

In regard to this clonotype: An end of the junction differs from the germline gene, which may be a read error. This sequence joins TRBV7-8 and TRBJ2-5; maybe TRBD2 (5 bases). Germline-derived CDR1 and CDR2 are SGHVS and FQNEAQ. The CDR3 has 15 amino acids. The CDR3 here is CVSSPSDSPAETQYF. Written as DNA, the CDR3 is TGTGTCAGCAGCCCGTCGGACTCCCCGGCGGAGACCCAGTACTTC. The entire variable domain, with the rest obtained from reference TRBV7-8 and TRBJ2-5, is as follows: GAGVSQSPRYKVAKRGQDVALRCDPISGHVSLFWYQQALGQGPEFLTYFQNEAQLDKSGLPSDRFFAERPEGSVSTLKIQRTQQEDSAVYLCVSSPSDSPAETQYFGPGTRLLVL.

This clonotype was counted at least ten times. The V call is TRBV6-5, the J call TRBJ2-6, with D hard to call. The germline V gene encodes CDR1 MNHEY and CDR2 SVGAGI. The V end was cut by 7 bases, the J end by 0 bases, with 19 bases between. The CDR3 spans 18 residues. The CDR3 spells CASTRAQFTLSGANVLTF. Here the CDR3 DNA reads TGTGCCAGCACCCGAGCCCAGTTTACCCTCTCTGGGGCCAACGTCCTGACTTTC.

This sequence joins TRBV5-6 and TRBJ2-7, with 10 bases identical to TRBD2. The trim removed 2 bases at V and 3 bases at J, leaving 2 bases unmatched. The germline gives CDR1 SGHDT, CDR2 YYEEEE. The CDR3 is 14 amino acids. In nucleotides, the CDR3 is TGTGCCAGCAGCTTATCTAGCGGGAGCTACGAGCAGTACTTC. It yields the protein CASSLSSGSYEQYF.

The V gene is TRBV3-1, the J gene TRBJ1-2; D may be TRBD1 (6 bases). Deletions cut 4 bases from V and 5 bases from J, with 20 bases between. Germline values: CDR1 LGHDT, CDR2 YNNKEL (reference sequence). This CDR3 region has 16 residues. The CDR3 loop is CASSPQAGAGEYGYTF. In DNA form, the CDR3 reads TGTGCCAGCAGCCCCCAAGCGGGGGCCGGGGAATATGGCTACACCTTC.

The chain combines TRBV7-8 with TRBJ1-1; D remains ambiguous. V was cut by 1 base and J by 4 bases, with 10 bases left in between. Germline lookup yields CDR1 SGHVS and CDR2 FQNEAQ. The CDR3 consists of 14 residues. The CDR3 DNA sequence: TGTGCCAGCAGCTTAGGAACTGCGGGCACTGAAGCTTTCTTT. Protein: CASSLGTAGTEAFF.

A remark on this clonotype: A much larger clonotype is one base distant, so this may be a read error. The rearrangement links TRBV7-3 to TRBJ2-2; D is ambiguous. The germline V gene encodes CDR1 SGHTA and CDR2 FQGTGA. CDR3 length: 16 amino acids. This CDR3 is CASSLTPVANAGELFF. The CDR3 DNA sequence: TGTGCCAGCAGCTTAACGCCGGTTGCGAACGCCGGGGAGCTGTTTTTT.